The rows below give T cell receptor beta chains drawn from one sample of a study of cytomegalovirus exposure and HLA in healthy donors. Data came from immunoSEQ multiplex PCR; TCRdb stores just in-frame clones and leaves some out. This sample has approximately 160,000 clones, with roughly 90% found just once. The sample was PBMCs. All receptors derive from a young man in good health and CMV-seropositive. Each CDR3 is given without its conserved first and last residue. D genes are given only for firm matches.

J: TRBJ2-7
V: TRBV13
D: TRBD2
CDR3: ASTLAGGTYEQY

J: TRBJ2-2
V: TRBV18
D: NA
CDR3: ASSPISGLGTGELF

J: TRBJ1-5
V: TRBV2
D: NA
CDR3: ASRTFSNQPQH

J: TRBJ2-2
V: TRBV21-1
D: NA
CDR3: ASSRDRGVDTGELF

J: TRBJ2-7
V: TRBV28
D: TRBD2
CDR3: ASGKDLAVTYEQY

J: TRBJ2-3
V: TRBV6-5
D: NA
CDR3: ASRPTGADTQY

J: TRBJ1-2
V: TRBV7-9
D: NA
CDR3: ASSFPRGSPYGYT

J: TRBJ2-5
V: TRBV14
D: TRBD2
CDR3: ASSQVAGGGETQY

J: TRBJ2-7
V: TRBV7-9
D: NA
CDR3: ASSLSSYEQY

J: TRBJ2-2
V: TRBV9
D: NA
CDR3: ASSGGAGELF

J: TRBJ1-2
V: TRBV28
D: TRBD1
CDR3: ASRQGQGNYGYT

J: TRBJ1-5
V: TRBV6-6
D: NA
CDR3: ASSSPGGASTEVH

J: TRBJ1-2
V: TRBV9
D: NA
CDR3: ASSVGGIHGYT

J: TRBJ2-7
V: TRBV5-4
D: NA
CDR3: ASSLGRGPGYEQY

J: TRBJ2-3
V: TRBV2
D: NA
CDR3: ASSERVSNTDTQY

J: TRBJ2-7
V: TRBV19
D: NA
CDR3: ASSQGGTNYEQY

J: TRBJ1-5
V: TRBV4-1
D: NA
CDR3: ASSPTSGYANQPQH

J: TRBJ2-1
V: TRBV9
D: NA
CDR3: ASRIGPGGGEQF

J: TRBJ1-5
V: TRBV4-2
D: NA
CDR3: ASSQGETEHSNQPQH

J: TRBJ1-2
V: TRBV10-1
D: TRBD1
CDR3: ASSPGTGTFYGYT

J: TRBJ2-3
V: TRBV7-8
D: NA
CDR3: ASSQGRDTQY

J: TRBJ2-5
V: TRBV7-2
D: TRBD2
CDR3: ASSWAPSGRGEETQY

J: TRBJ2-1
V: TRBV5-1
D: NA
CDR3: ASTRDFLNEQF

J: TRBJ2-7
V: TRBV25-1
D: TRBD1
CDR3: ASSEWYSGTGVHEQY

J: TRBJ1-2
V: TRBV4-1
D: NA
CDR3: ASSQRAGVGGGYT